Described below is a single T cell receptor (beta chain) sequence and its context. The data belong to a study of T cell changes during pregnancy in multiple sclerosis. Trimming pared 0 bases from V and 6 bases from J, leaving 9 bases between. Germline V gene sequence: CDR1 SGHRS, CDR2 YFSETQ. The CDR3 totals 14 residues. This table comes from immunoSEQ multiplex PCR, and its TCRdb copy is limited to in-frame clones, with some not included. The sample lists approximately 85,000 clones; roughly 90% were seen once. The TCR comes from a female donor with multiple sclerosis, enrolled in a pregnancy study. The sequencing here drew on peripheral blood, taken in the first trimester of pregnancy. The chain has TRBV5-1 and TRBJ2-2; perhaps TRBD1 as D (6 bases). The CDR3 here is CASSLVPGAGELFF. In nucleotides, the CDR3 is TGCGCCAGCAGCTTGGTACCAGGGGCCGGGGAGCTGTTTTTT.